The 12 T cell receptor beta chains below come from one sample, sequenced in a study of neurological immune-mediated disorders (dated by TCRdb to between 2018 and 2021). The method was 5' RACE. The data were produced on an Illumina HiSeq 2500. TCRdb handled the public reads itself, with Q25 trimming in fastp and clone calling in MiXCR, and kept productive beta chains. Duplicate CDR3 protein sequences are folded into a single record with the most common DNA and genes. The table for this sample lists approximately 65,000 distinct CDR3 sequences; approximately 5.1% of them were counted only once. The ten largest clones take up approximately 5.1% of the sample. Source material: PBMCs. These receptors originate from a human donor with multiple sclerosis. The donor label of this sample is uncertain.

This clonotype has ten or more counts. The chain joins TRBV5-1 to TRBJ2-2; no firm D call. V gave up 2 bases and J gave up 2 bases, with 10 bases separating them. Germline V gene sequence: CDR1 SGHRS, CDR2 YFSETQ. The CDR3 contains 15 residues. The CDR3 nucleotides are TGCGCCAGCAGCTTTCGGCAGCTAAACACCGGGGAGCTGTTTTTT. Its protein product is CASSFRQLNTGELFF.

This clonotype is labeled medium-sized. The V call is TRBV5-1, the J call TRBJ1-1, with D maybe TRBD1 (6 bases). Germline V lookup: CDR1 SGHRS, CDR2 YFSETQ. The CDR3 contains 14 residues. The ends were cut back, 3 bases at V and 4 bases at J, with 13 bases in the middle. The CDR3 sequence: CASSSRDMTTEAFF. In DNA form, the CDR3 reads TGCGCCAGCAGCTCCCGGGACATGACCACTGAAGCTTTCTTT.

The chain uses TRBV6-5 and TRBJ1-5; D gene ambiguous. Trimming took 2 bases from V and 3 from J, leaving 5 bases between them. There are 13 residues in the CDR3. CDR1 and CDR2 from the germline V gene are MNHEY and SVGAGI. CDR3 sequence (DNA): TGTGCCAGCAGTTACGACATCAATCAGCCCCAGCATTTT. This translates into CASSYDINQPQHF.

The sample holds a few counts of this clonotype. The chain links TRBV10-3 to TRBJ1-1, with D possibly matching TRBD1 (6 bases). Germline assignment: CDR1 ENHRY and CDR2 SYGVKD. CDR3 length equals 14 residues. V lost 6 bases and J lost 0, with 11 bases in between. CDR3 nucleotides: TGTGCCATCAGAGAACAGGGACTGAACACTGAAGCTTTCTTT. The encoded protein is CAIREQGLNTEAFF.

This clonotype was counted ten times or more. The V and J genes are TRBV20-1 and TRBJ1-2; D is possibly TRBD1 (6 bases). This CDR3 contains 13 residues. Germline-derived CDR1 and CDR2 are DFQATT and SNEGSKA (reference sequence). Trimming shortened V by 5 bases and J by 2 bases, and 12 bases separated the two germline ends. CDR3 nucleotide sequence: TGCAGTGCTTTATGGACAGAGAACTATGGCTACACCTTC. It yields the protein CSALWTENYGYTF.

This clonotype was picked up many times. The chain couples TRBV29-1 to TRBJ1-5; TRBD1 aligns across 7 bases. Trimming cost V 7 bases and J 2 bases; bases outside gene matches: 5. The length of the CDR3 is 13 residues. Germline lookup yields CDR1 SQVTM and CDR2 ANQGSEA. CDR3 sequence reads: CSAAGTGNQPQHF. The DNA of the CDR3 is TGCAGCGCTGCCGGGACAGGCAATCAGCCCCAGCATTTT.

There are many counts of this clonotype. The rearrangement joins TRBV5-1 to TRBJ2-4, with 7 bases identical to TRBD1. The CDR3 is made up of 13 amino acids. V shed 0 bases and J 13 bases; nucleotides not matched to a gene: 7. Germline CDR1 SGHRS, CDR2 YFSETQ. The CDR3 DNA reads TGCGCCAGCAGCTTGGAGTGGGACAGTGGACAGTACTTC. This codes for CASSLEWDSGQYF.

This clonotype was recorded many times. The chain has TRBV20-1 and TRBJ2-7, with D perhaps matching TRBD1 (6 bases). V lost 8 bases and J lost 4, with 15 bases in between. Germline V lookup: CDR1 DFQATT, CDR2 SNEGSKA (reference sequence). The CDR3 spans 12 residues. CDR3 residues: CSMTDSRYEQYF. The CDR3 DNA reads TGCAGTATGACGGACAGCAGATACGAGCAGTACTTC.

This clonotype was observed many times. The rearrangement uses TRBV24-1 and TRBJ2-3, with TRBD1 matching 7 bases. This CDR3 region has 15 residues. With 3 bases clipped from V and 1 base from J, the junction kept 3 bases outside the gene matches. Germline-derived CDR1 and CDR2 are KGHDR and SFDVKD. CDR3 nucleotide sequence: TGTGCCACCAGTGATCGACAGGGCCGCACAGATACGCAGTATTTT. Translation gives CATSDRQGRTDTQYF.

Ten or more counts support this clonotype. V gene TRBV11-2 combines with J gene TRBJ1-1, with a tentative D call TRBD1 (5 bases). The CDR3 runs to 14 residues. V was clipped by 6 bases and J by 0 bases, with 11 bases between them. Germline V CDR1 and CDR2: SGHAT, FQNNGV. The DNA of the CDR3 is TGTGCCAGCAGTTGGACGGACATGAACACTGAAGCTTTCTTT. Its protein is CASSWTDMNTEAFF.

Judged by abundance, this clonotype is medium-sized. V usage is TRBV20-1 and J usage is TRBJ2-3; D uncertain. CDR3 length: 12 residues. The V gene's germline CDR1 is DFQATT and CDR2 SNEGSKA (reference sequence). V was pared by 1 base and J by 6 bases, with 8 bases between. The CDR3, as DNA: TGCAGTGCTAGAGTGGGTTCCGATACGCAGTATTTT. It translates to CSARVGSDTQYF.

The table lists this clonotype with many counts. The chain carries TRBV10-3 and TRBJ1-5; a weak D match, TRBD1 (6 bases). This CDR3 spans 12 amino acids. V was trimmed by 8 bases and J by 7 bases, leaving 12 bases between them. The germline CDR1 and CDR2 sequences are ENHRY and SYGVKD. The CDR3 sequence is CAIAAGGQPQHF. Written as DNA, the CDR3 is TGTGCCATCGCGGCCGGGGGCCAGCCCCAGCATTTT.